This T cell receptor (beta chain) was retrieved from a study of PD-1 blockade in classical Hodgkin lymphoma. Germline loops: CDR1 SGHVS, CDR2 FQNEAQ. This CDR3 spans 13 amino acids. Trimming pared 2 bases from V and 0 bases from J, leaving 4 bases between. Libraries were prepared by immunoSEQ multiplex PCR; TCRdb keeps only in-frame clonotypes and omits some of them. The repertoire holds roughly 92,000 clones, with more than 90% as singletons. Each patient relapsed following autologous stem cell transplantation, and prior brentuximab vedotin exposure differed. The TCR originated in a human donor with classical Hodgkin lymphoma. The sequenced sample was peripheral blood mononuclear cells (PBMCs), obtained at baseline. The gene calls are TRBV7-8 and TRBJ1-2; D is unclear. The CDR3 sequence: CASSLSANYGYTF. The CDR3 DNA follows: TGTGCCAGCAGCTTATCCGCTAACTATGGCTACACCTTC.